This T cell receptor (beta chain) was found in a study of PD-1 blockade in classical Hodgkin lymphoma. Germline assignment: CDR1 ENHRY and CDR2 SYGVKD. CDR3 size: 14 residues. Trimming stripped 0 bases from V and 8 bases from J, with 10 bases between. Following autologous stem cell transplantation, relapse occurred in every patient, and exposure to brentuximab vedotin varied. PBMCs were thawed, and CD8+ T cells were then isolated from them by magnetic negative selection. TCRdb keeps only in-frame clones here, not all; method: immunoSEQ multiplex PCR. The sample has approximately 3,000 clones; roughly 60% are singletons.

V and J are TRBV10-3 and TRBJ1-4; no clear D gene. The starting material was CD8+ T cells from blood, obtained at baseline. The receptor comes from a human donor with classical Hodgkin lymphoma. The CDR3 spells CAISESGVLEKLFF. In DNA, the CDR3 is TGTGCCATCAGTGAGTCGGGTGTATTGGAAAAACTGTTTTTT.